This note documents a single T cell receptor (beta chain) sequence. What it binds is not known. Healthy Caucasian individuals from Russia aged about 6 to 100 were enrolled as donors. Isolated per sample were at least 6 million PBMCs. This CDR3 region has 15 residues. Looked up from germline, CDR1 is MNHEY and CDR2 is SVGAGI. Trimming took 6 bases from V and 5 from J, leaving 16 bases between them. This entry belongs to a study of blood T cells in healthy people across ages. Findings of the study overall: Long-lived and aged donors differed, with more naive CD4+ cells and higher diversity in the long-lived.

For the second PCR, which ran for about 7 to 12 cycles, a sample-barcoded 5' primer and a J-beta primer mix were used. TCRdb re-called the 5' RACE reads through MiXCR, storing one row per CDR3 protein. This sample yields roughly 1,500,000 distinct CDR3 sequences, of which about 43% are seen a single time; less than 8% belongs to the top ten. This TCR derives from a woman between 18 and 29 years old in good health. Sequenced sample: blood. The chain links TRBV6-5 to TRBJ2-2, with D tentatively TRBD1 (5 bases). CDR3 DNA: TGTGCCAGCAGCCCGACAGTTTTCCGGACCGGGGAGCTGTTTTTT. As protein: CASSPTVFRTGELFF.